What follows are 32 T cell receptor beta chains derived from one specimen sequenced in a study of CD8 T cells in Susac syndrome. When the RNA was reverse transcribed, random hexamers were used with an input of about 0.5 to 1 ug. TCRdb fed the immunoSEQ multiplex PCR reads into MiXCR, producing one record per CDR3 protein. This table has under 200,000 distinct CDR3 sequences, around 94% appearing once. Material: CD4+ T cells from PBMCs. The receptors were sampled from a human donor with Susac syndrome.

J is TRBJ2-5 and V is TRBV6-2 or TRBV6-3; 7 positions agree with TRBD1. The CDR3 is made up of 12 amino acids. After removal of 6 bases from V and 5 bases from J, the junction contained 3 bases not matched to a gene. Germline assignment: CDR1 MNHEY and CDR2 SVGEGT. CDR3 nucleotide sequence: TGTGCCAGCAGGGAACAGGGGGAGACCCAGTACTTC. Protein sequence: CASREQGETQYF.

The CDR3, as DNA: TGCAGCGTTGTGCGGGGTATGAACACTGAAGCTTTCTTT. This sequence encodes CSVVRGMNTEAFF. The V call is TRBV29-1, the J call TRBJ1-1, with D uncertain. V was trimmed by 4 bases and J by 0 bases, leaving 9 bases between them. In germline, CDR1 is SQVTM, CDR2 ANQGSEA. This CDR3 is 13 amino acids long.

The chain is built from TRBV7-2 and TRBJ2-7; D is unresolved. The CDR3 is 13 residues long. V lost 5 bases to trimming and J lost 0 bases, with 8 bases between them. CDR1 and CDR2 (germline): SGHTA, FQGNSA. In DNA, the CDR3 is TGTGCCAGCAGCCTGCTACCCTCCTACGAGCAGTACTTC. This encodes CASSLLPSYEQYF.

The chain carries TRBV5-4 and TRBJ1-2, with TRBD1 matching 9 bases. Germline V lookup: CDR1 SGHNT, CDR2 YYREEE (reference sequence). This CDR3 contains 14 residues. The trim removed 4 bases at V and 6 bases at J, leaving 7 bases unmatched. The CDR3 reads CASSPGQGRDGYTF. CDR3 bases: TGTGCCAGCAGCCCGGGACAGGGAAGGGATGGCTACACCTTC.

The V call is TRBV9, the J call TRBJ1-2, with D maybe TRBD1 (5 bases). This CDR3 region has 14 residues. Trimming stripped 3 bases from V and 2 bases from J, with 11 bases between. From germline, CDR1 is SGDLS and CDR2 YYNGEE. CDR3 nucleotides: TGTGCCAGCAGCGCCGGGGGAACAAACTATGGCTACACCTTC. As protein: CASSAGGTNYGYTF.

The chain couples TRBV5-1 to TRBJ1-6; no definite D call. The CDR3 has 18 residues. Germline CDR1 SGHRS, CDR2 YFSETQ. V was clipped by 0 bases and J by 11 bases, with 24 bases between them. The CDR3 sequence is CASSLGIGRPSVGTPLHF. The CDR3 DNA is TGCGCCAGCAGCTTGGGTATCGGCAGGCCCTCGGTAGGGACACCCCTCCACTTT.

V is TRBV9 and J is TRBJ2-1; TRBD2 matches at 8 bases. CDR1 is SGDLS, CDR2 YYNGEE, per germline. After removal of 1 base from V and 8 bases from J, the junction contained 8 bases not matched to a gene. This CDR3 has 15 residues. The CDR3: CASSVRASGSYEQFF. The CDR3, as DNA: TGTGCCAGCAGCGTAAGGGCTAGCGGGTCCTATGAGCAGTTCTTC.

This chain connects TRBV20-1 to TRBJ2-1; unclear D gene. The CDR3 loop spans 15 amino acids. V lost 0 bases and J lost 4, with 13 bases in between. Germline loops: CDR1 DFQATT, CDR2 SNEGSKA (reference sequence). DNA for the CDR3: TGCAGTGCTAGAGAAACCCCTAGTCCTTACAATGAGCAGTTCTTC. This sequence encodes CSARETPSPYNEQFF.

The chain recombines TRBV7-9 with TRBJ2-7; D is possibly TRBD2 (5 bases). Germline CDR1 SEHNR, CDR2 FQNEAQ (reference sequence). The V gene lost 5 bases and the J gene lost 7 bases, with 18 bases spanning the gap. The CDR3 totals 14 residues. CDR3 sequence reads: CASSHDIRRWEQYF. The CDR3 DNA follows: TGTGCCAGCAGCCATGATATTAGGAGGTGGGAGCAGTACTTC. Together with reference TRBV7-9 and TRBJ2-7, the CDR3 gives the full variable domain: DTGVSQNPRHKITKRGQNVTFRCDPISEHNRLYWYRQTLGQGPEFLTYFQNEAQLEKSRLLSDRFSAERPKGSFSTLEIQRTEQGDSAMYLCASSHDIRRWEQYFGPGTRLTVT.

The J gene is TRBJ2-4, the V gene TRBV20-1; the D gene is possibly TRBD1 (5 bases). The CDR3 runs 11 residues. The V and J ends lost 5 bases and 5 bases respectively, with 7 bases between them. Germline V gives CDR1 DFQATT, CDR2 SNEGSKA (reference sequence). CDR3 in DNA: TGCAGTGCTCCACAGGAAAACATTCAGTACTTC. Translated: CSAPQENIQYF.

This chain joins TRBV27 and TRBJ2-1; 9 bases are shared with TRBD2. Germline V lookup: CDR1 MNHEY, CDR2 SMNVEV (reference sequence). The CDR3 extends over 17 amino acids. The ends lost 8 bases at V and 4 bases at J; junction bases unmatched: 15. CDR3 in amino acids: CASARRSGLAIYNEQFF. CDR3 DNA: TGTGCCAGCGCCCGGCGTAGTGGACTAGCGATATACAATGAGCAGTTCTTC.

V is TRBV7-9 and J is TRBJ2-1, with D possibly matching TRBD1 (5 bases). The CDR3 totals 18 residues. V was pared by 4 bases and J by 0 bases, with 19 bases between. The germline gives CDR1 SEHNR, CDR2 FQNEAQ (reference sequence). DNA for the CDR3: TGTGCCAGCAGCTCCGGTATTGCGACAGCTAGCTCCTACAATGAGCAGTTCTTC. Protein product: CASSSGIATASSYNEQFF.

This clonotype was seen once. The chain recombines TRBV4-2 with TRBJ1-6; TRBD1 might be the D (6 bases). V lost 2 bases and J lost 4, with 12 bases in between. This CDR3 comprises 16 residues. Germline values: CDR1 LGHNA, CDR2 YNFKEQ. The CDR3 here is CASSQTGQRYNSPLHF. CDR3 in DNA: TGTGCCAGCAGCCAAACCGGACAGCGTTATAATTCACCCCTCCACTTT.

This rearrangement joins TRBV11-2 to TRBJ2-1; 15 bases map to TRBD2. This CDR3 contains 16 residues. Germline V gene sequence: CDR1 SGHAT, CDR2 FQNNGV. Trimming took 5 bases from V and 7 from J; bases not matched to a gene: 6. CDR3 coding DNA: TGTGCCAGCAGCCCCTCCGGGACTAGCGGGAGGAATGAGCAGTTCTTC. It specifies CASSPSGTSGRNEQFF.

This chain connects TRBV20-1 to TRBJ2-1; 7 nucleotides align to TRBD2. Germline values: CDR1 DFQATT, CDR2 SNEGSKA (reference sequence). CDR3 length: 20 amino acids. Trimming at V came to 1 base and at J to 4 bases, leaving 22 bases not matched to a gene. The CDR3 sequence is CSARVSTVRWGGGYYNEQFF. In DNA, the CDR3 is TGCAGTGCTAGAGTCTCCACTGTTAGGTGGGGCGGGGGATATTACAATGAGCAGTTCTTC.

This clonotype appeared a single time. This chain uses TRBV29-1 with TRBJ2-3; D uncertain. From germline, CDR1 is SQVTM and CDR2 ANQGSEA. The CDR3 contains 13 residues. The V and J ends lost 4 bases and 0 bases respectively, with 8 bases between them. The CDR3 coding sequence is TGCAGCGTTGGGCCACCTAGCACAGATACGCAGTATTTT. Amino acid sequence: CSVGPPSTDTQYF.

The chain employs TRBV9 and TRBJ1-2; D is uncertain. Germline V gene lookup returns CDR1 SGDLS and CDR2 YYNGEE. The ends were cut back, 4 bases at V and 5 bases at J, with 15 bases in the middle. The CDR3 has 14 residues. CDR3 sequence (DNA): TGTGCCAGCAGCCCCGAAGGGAGGTTGTATGGCTACACCTTC. Residues: CASSPEGRLYGYTF.

The V call is TRBV25-1, the J call TRBJ1-2; the D is unclear. Trimming removed 1 base from V and 4 bases from J, with 7 bases in between. Germline CDR1 and CDR2: MGHDK and SYGVNS. The CDR3 runs 13 residues. In DNA, the CDR3 is TGTGCCAGCAGTGAATTATCAGGCTATGGCTACACCTTC. This codes for CASSELSGYGYTF.

The gene calls are TRBV5-8 and TRBJ1-1; D not resolved. CDR3 length: 13 amino acids. Trimming took off 4 bases at V and 4 bases at J, with 11 bases between the two ends. Looked up from germline, CDR1 is SGHTS and CDR2 is YDEGEE. In nucleotides, the CDR3 is TGTGCCAGCAGCAAGCTCGGGAGCACTGAAGCTTTCTTT. It codes for CASSKLGSTEAFF.

V and J are TRBV7-2 and TRBJ2-5; D unclear. The germline V gene has CDR1 SGHTA and CDR2 FQGNSA. The CDR3 is 14 amino acids. V lost 1 base and J 7 bases, leaving 13 bases between the germline ends. CDR3 sequence reads: CASSLGGLSGTQYF. For the CDR3, the DNA is TGTGCCAGCAGCTTAGGAGGTCTCTCGGGGACCCAGTACTTC. The whole variable domain, filled in from reference TRBV7-2 and TRBJ2-5, reads GAGVSQSPSNKVTEKGKDVELRCDPISGHTALYWYRQSLGQGLEFLIYFQGNSAPDKSGLPSDRFSAERTGGSVSTLTIQRTQQEDSAVYLCASSLGGLSGTQYFGPGTRLLVL.

The V and J genes are TRBV27 and TRBJ2-7; 12 bases map to TRBD2. V dropped 2 bases and J dropped 3; count of bases not matched to a gene: 2. Germline CDR1 reads MNHEY; CDR2 reads SMNVEV (reference sequence). CDR3 size: 15 residues. The CDR3 protein is CASSLKTSGGYEQYF. In DNA form, the CDR3 reads TGTGCCAGCAGTTTAAAGACTAGCGGGGGCTACGAGCAGTACTTC.

This chain uses TRBV12-3 or TRBV12-4 with TRBJ2-3; 8 bases map to TRBD2. The CDR3 totals 15 residues. J was trimmed by 4 bases and V by 4 bases; bases with no gene match: 7. CDR3 in DNA: TGTGCCAGCAGTTACGGGGGGGCAGGGTCAGATACGCAGTATTTT. This sequence encodes CASSYGGAGSDTQYF.

This sequence joins TRBV12-5 and TRBJ2-5; 9 positions match TRBD1. The germline V gene encodes CDR1 LGHNT and CDR2 FRNRAP. The V gene end was trimmed by 7 bases and the J gene end by 5 bases; junction bases not matched to a gene: 5. This CDR3 region has 13 residues. DNA of the CDR3: TGTGCTAGTGCCGCGGACAGGGGTGAGACCCAGTACTTC. Encoded protein: CASAADRGETQYF.

The chain combines TRBV28 with TRBJ1-6; D not resolved. Between the trimmed V and J ends, which lost 5 bases and 1 base, there was a span of 12 bases. Germline V gives CDR1 MDHEN, CDR2 SYDVKM. This CDR3 is 16 amino acids long. The CDR3 DNA sequence: TGTGCCAGCAGTCCCCTGATTGGGTCCTATAATTCACCCCTCCACTTT. Translating gives CASSPLIGSYNSPLHF.

V usage is TRBV4-1 and J usage is TRBJ1-6; D not resolved. CDR1 and CDR2 (germline): MGHRA, YSYEKL. The CDR3 loop spans 16 amino acids. Trimming removed 4 bases at V and 2 bases at J, with 12 bases between. The CDR3 nucleotides read TGCGCCAGCAGCCTCAGCCTAGGCCCCTATAATTCACCCCTCCACTTT. Protein: CASSLSLGPYNSPLHF.

CDR3 loop: CASSPRQGWAYEQYF. The CDR3 region has the DNA TGTGCCAGCTCACCACGACAGGGATGGGCCTACGAGCAGTACTTC. The chain has TRBV18 and TRBJ2-7; TRBD1 matches 7 bases. The CDR3 totals 15 residues. Unmatched junction bases numbered 5, after V lost 1 base and J lost 2 bases. Germline V CDR1 and CDR2: KGHSH, LQKENI.

The chain has TRBV5-4 and TRBJ2-7; TRBD2 is a possible D gene (5 bases). CDR3 size: 14 residues. CDR1 is SGHNT, CDR2 YYREEE, per germline (reference sequence). Trimming shortened V by 0 bases and J by 7 bases, and 14 bases separated the two germline ends. The CDR3 DNA reads TGTGCCAGCAGCTTGGCAGAGGGCTCGTGGGAGCAGTACTTC. The encoded protein is CASSLAEGSWEQYF.

In this sample, this clonotype turned up a few times. This chain uses TRBV7-2 with TRBJ1-5, with TRBD1 as a possible D gene (6 bases). The germline V gene has CDR1 SGHTA and CDR2 FQGNSA. V lost 7 bases, J lost 2 bases, and 12 bases lay in between. CDR3 length equals 14 residues. This CDR3 is CASTGEGGNQPQHF. CDR3 nucleotide sequence: TGTGCCAGCACCGGGGAGGGGGGCAATCAGCCCCAGCATTTT.

V and J are TRBV19 and TRBJ1-2; D not certain. CDR3 size: 15 residues. Germline V gene lookup returns CDR1 LNHDA and CDR2 SQIVND (reference sequence). V was shortened by 0 bases and J by 2 bases, with 10 bases between the two germline ends. The CDR3 sequence is CASSIDFSTNYGYTF. CDR3 in DNA: TGTGCCAGTAGTATAGATTTTTCAACCAACTATGGCTACACCTTC.

This chain links TRBV11-2 with TRBJ1-6; D is uncertain. Trimming stripped 5 bases from V and 4 bases from J, with 3 bases between. Germline V gene lookup returns CDR1 SGHAT and CDR2 FQNNGV. This CDR3 has 12 residues. CDR3 coding DNA: TGTGCCAGCAGCCAGTATAATTCACCCCTCCACTTT. Its translation is CASSQYNSPLHF.

The chain is built from TRBV6-5 and TRBJ2-1; TRBD1 matches at 7 bases. The germline V gene has CDR1 MNHEY and CDR2 SVGAGI. CDR3 length: 14 residues. After removal of 6 bases from V and 2 bases from J, the junction contained 4 bases not matched to a gene. CDR3 amino acids: CASRMGQPYNEQFF. The CDR3 nucleotides read TGTGCCAGCAGGATGGGACAGCCCTACAATGAGCAGTTCTTC.

The rearrangement joins TRBV4-3 to TRBJ1-5; possible D gene TRBD1, 5 bases. Trimming left V 0 bases short and J 2 bases short, with 20 bases between. Germline V gives CDR1 LGHNA, CDR2 YSLEER. The CDR3 has 19 amino acids. CDR3 bases: TGCGCCAGCAGCCAAGATCTGGCGGGGACGGGTTTCGGCAATCAGCCCCAGCATTTT. Its protein is CASSQDLAGTGFGNQPQHF.